These 13 T cell receptor beta chains were sequenced from one sample in a study of shared clonotypes between healthy human individuals. The repertoire was sequenced with immunoSEQ multiplex PCR; TCRdb's copy has only in-frame clones and lacks some. The table lists 1,500,000 or so clones, about 98.5% of them singletons, with over 0.3% in the top ten. The sample consisted of naive CD4+ T cells sorted from blood. Specified subset: CD45RA+ positively selected. These receptors were obtained from a man aged 25-45 years in good health.

The CDR3 loop reads CASSLGQGWKTGELFF. The CDR3 DNA follows: TGTGCCAGTAGTTTGGGACAGGGGTGGAAAACCGGGGAGCTGTTTTTT. The rearrangement joins TRBV19 to TRBJ2-2, with TRBD1 matching 10 bases. Germline loops: CDR1 LNHDA, CDR2 SQIVND (reference sequence). Trimming at V came to 5 bases and at J to 5 bases, leaving 8 bases not matched to a gene. The CDR3 covers 16 residues.

This clone was recorded only once. This sample also contains other DNA sequences that code for the same CDR3. The rearrangement joins TRBV28 to TRBJ1-2; 9 bases align to TRBD1. Germline loops: CDR1 MDHEN, CDR2 SYDVKM. CDR3 size: 14 residues. V lost 2 bases, J lost 3 bases, and 1 base stayed unmatched. In DNA, the CDR3 is TGTGCCAGCAGTTTAGACAGGGGGGACTATGGCTACACCTTC. Amino acid sequence: CASSLDRGDYGYTF.

The rearrangement uses TRBV10-3 and TRBJ2-1; 10 bases fit TRBD1. Germline values: CDR1 ENHRY, CDR2 SYGVKD. V lost 8 bases to trimming and J lost 5 bases; unmatched junction nucleotides: 9. This CDR3 is built from 15 residues. The CDR3 reads CAIAPGTGEDNEQFF. For the CDR3, the DNA is TGTGCCATCGCCCCCGGGACAGGGGAGGACAATGAGCAGTTCTTC.

The CDR3: CASTRYRGETEAFF. In DNA, the CDR3 is TGTGCCAGCACCAGATACAGGGGGGAAACTGAAGCTTTCTTT. The V gene is TRBV6-5, the J gene TRBJ1-1, with 8 bases fitting TRBD1. J lost 5 bases, V lost 7 bases, and 9 bases had no gene match. The CDR3 consists of 14 residues. The germline CDR1 and CDR2 sequences are MNHEY and SVGAGI.

V and J are TRBV20-1 and TRBJ2-5; no definite D call. Germline lookup yields CDR1 DFQATT and CDR2 SNEGSKA (reference sequence). Between the trimmed V and J ends, which lost 6 bases and 5 bases, there was a span of 10 bases. This CDR3 is built from 11 residues. The CDR3 loop reads CSADPEETQYF. The CDR3, as DNA: TGCAGTGCGGACCCCGAGGAGACCCAGTACTTC.

A note on this clone: Within the sample, other DNA sequences also encode this same CDR3. V usage is TRBV6-5 and J usage is TRBJ2-7; weak D call: TRBD2 (6 bases). Germline loops: CDR1 MNHEY, CDR2 SVGAGI. The CDR3 is 14 residues long. With 5 bases removed from V and 3 bases from J, the gap between germline ends came to 14 bases. This CDR3 reads CASSPQGTRYEQYF. The DNA for the CDR3 is TGTGCCAGCAGTCCCCAAGGGACTCGCTACGAGCAGTACTTC.

The J gene is TRBJ1-3, the V gene TRBV7-8; unclear D gene. The CDR3 is 15 amino acids. V lost 5 bases, J lost 7 bases, and 18 bases lay in between. The germline V gene has CDR1 SGHVS and CDR2 FQNEAQ. CDR3 residues: CASSARVPLGNTIYF. The CDR3 DNA follows: TGTGCCAGCAGCGCCCGGGTTCCCCTTGGGAACACCATATATTTT.

This chain uses TRBV27 with TRBJ2-1, with TRBD2 identical over 11 bases. The CDR3 contains 15 residues. Per the germline V gene, CDR1 is MNHEY and CDR2 is SMNVEV (reference sequence). Trimming cost V 6 bases and J 5 bases; bases outside gene matches: 6. Written as DNA, the CDR3 is TGTGCCAGCAGGCTGGGGACTAGCGGTGACAATGAGCAGTTCTTC. Protein sequence: CASRLGTSGDNEQFF.

V usage is TRBV2 and J usage is TRBJ1-2; a weak D match, TRBD1 (5 bases). CDR3 length equals 12 residues. V was cut by 3 bases and J by 7 bases, with 9 bases left in between. CDR1 and CDR2 from the germline V gene are SNHLY and FYNNEI. The CDR3 DNA sequence: TGTGCCAGCAGTGAGGGACGCCCTGGCTACACCTTC. Its protein is CASSEGRPGYTF.

In the case of this clone: The same CDR3 also results from other DNA sequences found in this sample. V usage is TRBV29-1 and J usage is TRBJ1-5; weak D call: TRBD1 (6 bases). The CDR3 spans 13 residues. V was trimmed by 6 bases and J by 0 bases, leaving 9 bases between them. Germline assignment: CDR1 SQVTM and CDR2 ANQGSEA. In DNA form, the CDR3 reads TGCAGCGTGCGGACAGATAGCAATCAGCCCCAGCATTTT. Protein sequence: CSVRTDSNQPQHF.

The rearrangement uses TRBV5-1 and TRBJ2-1; TRBD1 aligns across 7 bases. Germline V gene data show CDR1 as SGHRS and CDR2 as YFSETQ. The CDR3 extends over 15 amino acids. V trimming: 6 bases; J trimming: 10 bases; junction bases outside the gene matches: 16. CDR3 DNA sequence: TGCGCCAGCACCCAAGGGGGACAGAGTAATTTGGAGCAGTTCTTC. This encodes CASTQGGQSNLEQFF.

The chain combines TRBV5-1 with TRBJ2-1; the D is unclear. Germline V gene sequence: CDR1 SGHRS, CDR2 YFSETQ. With 0 bases removed from V and 4 bases from J, the gap between germline ends came to 8 bases. The CDR3 is made up of 14 amino acids. The CDR3 region is CASSLDGLYNEQFF. The CDR3 coding sequence is TGCGCCAGCAGCTTGGACGGGCTATACAATGAGCAGTTCTTC. Together with reference TRBV5-1 and TRBJ2-1, the CDR3 gives the full variable domain: KAGVTQTPRYLIKTRGQQVTLSCSPISGHRSVSWYQQTPGQGLQFLFEYFSETQRNKGNFPGRFSGRQFSNSRSEMNVSTLELGDSALYLCASSLDGLYNEQFFGPGTRLTVL.

The chain employs TRBV5-6 and TRBJ2-7; TRBD1 aligns across 8 bases. There are 15 residues in the CDR3. V was clipped by 2 bases and J by 1 base; unmatched bases: 5. The germline V gene has CDR1 SGHDT and CDR2 YYEEEE. CDR3 sequence (DNA): TGTGCCAGCAGCTTAGTAGACAGGGGATCCTACGAGCAGTACTTC. This encodes CASSLVDRGSYEQYF.